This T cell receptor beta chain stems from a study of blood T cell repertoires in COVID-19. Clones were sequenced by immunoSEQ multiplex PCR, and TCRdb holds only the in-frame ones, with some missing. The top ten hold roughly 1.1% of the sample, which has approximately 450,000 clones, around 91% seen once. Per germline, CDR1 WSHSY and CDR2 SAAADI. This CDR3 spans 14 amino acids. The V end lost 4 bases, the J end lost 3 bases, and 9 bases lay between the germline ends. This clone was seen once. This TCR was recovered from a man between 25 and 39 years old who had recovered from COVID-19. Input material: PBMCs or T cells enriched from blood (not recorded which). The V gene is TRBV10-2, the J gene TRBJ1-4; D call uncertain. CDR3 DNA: TGCGCCAGCAGTGGGAGGGCGGCTAATGAAAAACTGTTTTTT. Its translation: CASSGRAANEKLFF.